Listed below are T cell receptor beta chains from one sample, sequenced in a study of cytomegalovirus exposure and HLA in healthy donors. Sequencing was performed with immunoSEQ multiplex PCR; in TCRdb, only in-frame clones are kept and a portion is missing. The profile covers about 120,000 clones, with around 86% appearing a single time and more than 2% taken by the ten largest. Input material: PBMCs. Source of these receptors: a man aged 25 to 45 in good health and CMV-seronegative. Each CDR3 is given with its conserved first and last residue. D genes are given only for firm matches. Rows give clone size only sometimes, using once, few, many, or a class for an expanded clone.

j_gene: TRBJ1-1; len: 13; v_gene: TRBV7-9; abundance: NA; d_gene: TRBD1; CDR3nt: TGTGCCAGCAGCTCAGGGGGCGTACGGGAAGCTTTCTTT; CDR3aa: CASSSGGVREAFF
j_gene: TRBJ2-1; len: 13; v_gene: TRBV5-1; abundance: NA; d_gene: NA; CDR3nt: TGCGCCAGCAGCTTGGCGGGCAGGGCTGAGCAGTTCTTC; CDR3aa: CASSLAGRAEQFF
j_gene: TRBJ2-1; len: 13; v_gene: TRBV21-1; abundance: NA; d_gene: NA; CDR3nt: TGTGCCAGGGGCCCGGGACTAGCTTGGGAGCAGTTCTTC; CDR3aa: CARGPGLAWEQFF
j_gene: TRBJ2-5; len: 13; v_gene: TRBV19; abundance: NA; d_gene: TRBD1; CDR3nt: TGTGCCAGTAGTACAGGGGGCTGGGAGACCCAGTACTTC; CDR3aa: CASSTGGWETQYF
j_gene: TRBJ2-2; len: 14; v_gene: TRBV30; abundance: NA; d_gene: NA; CDR3nt: TGTGCCTGGAGTGTTACGGGGGGCATCGGGGAGCTGTTTTTT; CDR3aa: CAWSVTGGIGELFF
j_gene: TRBJ1-5; len: 13; v_gene: TRBV5-8; abundance: NA; d_gene: NA; CDR3nt: TGTGCCAGCAGCCCCGGGGGTTTGAGGCCCCAGCATTTT; CDR3aa: CASSPGGLRPQHF
j_gene: TRBJ1-1; len: 16; v_gene: TRBV5-1; abundance: NA; d_gene: TRBD1; CDR3nt: TGCGCCAGCAGCTACGGCGACAGGGGGCTGAACACTGAAGCTTTCTTT; CDR3aa: CASSYGDRGLNTEAFF
j_gene: TRBJ1-2; len: 14; v_gene: TRBV28; abundance: few; d_gene: NA; CDR3nt: TGTGCCAGCAGCCGGCTGACAGGAACCTATGGCTACACCTTC; CDR3aa: CASSRLTGTYGYTF
j_gene: TRBJ1-5; len: 14; v_gene: TRBV15; abundance: NA; d_gene: TRBD1; CDR3nt: TGTGCCACCAGCAGAGGACAGGGCGATCAGCCCCAGCATTTT; CDR3aa: CATSRGQGDQPQHF
j_gene: TRBJ1-2; len: 14; v_gene: TRBV27; abundance: NA; d_gene: TRBD1; CDR3nt: TGTGCCAGCAGTAGACAGGGGTCCTTAGTAGGCTACACCTTC; CDR3aa: CASSRQGSLVGYTF
j_gene: TRBJ2-1; len: 15; v_gene: TRBV27; abundance: NA; d_gene: NA; CDR3nt: TGTGCCAGCAGAGCGACCACTGGAGTCGGCAATGAGCAGTTCTTC; CDR3aa: CASRATTGVGNEQFF
j_gene: TRBJ2-7; len: 15; v_gene: TRBV10-3; abundance: NA; d_gene: NA; CDR3nt: TGTGCCATCAGTGACTTGGACACCCGTAAGTACGAGCAGTACTTC; CDR3aa: CAISDLDTRKYEQYF
j_gene: TRBJ2-3; len: 17; v_gene: TRBV7-9; abundance: once; d_gene: NA; CDR3nt: TGTGCCAGCAGCTTAGAAATAGAGGGGACTAGCACAGATACGCAGTATTTT; CDR3aa: CASSLEIEGTSTDTQYF
j_gene: TRBJ2-3; len: 14; v_gene: TRBV19; abundance: NA; d_gene: TRBD1; CDR3nt: TGTGCCAGTAGCCACCAGGGGGCAACAGATACGCAGTATTTT; CDR3aa: CASSHQGATDTQYF
j_gene: TRBJ2-7; len: 14; v_gene: TRBV7-9; abundance: NA; d_gene: NA; CDR3nt: TGTGCCAGCGGGGGGTATGCAGGACACTACGAGCAGTACTTC; CDR3aa: CASGGYAGHYEQYF
j_gene: TRBJ1-5; len: 15; v_gene: TRBV6-5; abundance: once; d_gene: NA; CDR3nt: TGTGCCAGCAGTTACTCGGGGGGGCCTAATCAGCCCCAGCATTTT; CDR3aa: CASSYSGGPNQPQHF
j_gene: TRBJ2-3; len: 13; v_gene: TRBV15; abundance: NA; d_gene: TRBD2; CDR3nt: TGTGCCACTAAGACTAGCGGCACAGATACGCAGTATTTT; CDR3aa: CATKTSGTDTQYF
j_gene: TRBJ1-6; len: 14; v_gene: TRBV27; abundance: NA; d_gene: NA; CDR3nt: TGTGCCAGCAGTTTAAGCAGGGGAGATTCACCCCTCCACTTT; CDR3aa: CASSLSRGDSPLHF
j_gene: TRBJ2-7; len: 14; v_gene: TRBV11-2; abundance: NA; d_gene: NA; CDR3nt: TGTGCCAGCAGCTTCACCTCCAGCTCCTACGAGCAGTACTTC; CDR3aa: CASSFTSSSYEQYF
j_gene: TRBJ1-1; len: 13; v_gene: TRBV6-5; abundance: NA; d_gene: NA; CDR3nt: TGTGCCAGCAGTTACGGCAGAAACACTGAAGCTTTCTTT; CDR3aa: CASSYGRNTEAFF
j_gene: TRBJ2-3; len: 15; v_gene: TRBV4-2; abundance: few; d_gene: TRBD2; CDR3nt: TGTGCCAGCACCCCGGGGGGGCTAGCAAGAGATACGCAGTATTTT; CDR3aa: CASTPGGLARDTQYF
j_gene: TRBJ2-1; len: 15; v_gene: TRBV6-5; abundance: once; d_gene: TRBD2; CDR3nt: TGTGCCAGCGGAAGAGGGGCCGGGACTAGCGATGAGCAGTTCTTC; CDR3aa: CASGRGAGTSDEQFF
j_gene: TRBJ2-1; len: 14; v_gene: TRBV5-1; abundance: NA; d_gene: TRBD1; CDR3nt: TGCGCCAGCAGCTTTGGGACAGAGGGGAATGAGCAGTTCTTC; CDR3aa: CASSFGTEGNEQFF
j_gene: TRBJ2-1; len: 18; v_gene: TRBV4-3; abundance: few; d_gene: TRBD2; CDR3nt: TGCGCCAGCAGCCAAGCCCTCCCTGGGCGGGGGGGCTACAATGAGCAGTTCTTC; CDR3aa: CASSQALPGRGGYNEQFF
j_gene: TRBJ2-7; len: 14; v_gene: TRBV28; abundance: few; d_gene: NA; CDR3nt: TGTGCCAGCAGTTTATTAGGCAGCGCCTACGAGCAGTACTTC; CDR3aa: CASSLLGSAYEQYF
j_gene: TRBJ2-7; len: 16; v_gene: TRBV11-2; abundance: NA; d_gene: TRBD2; CDR3nt: TGTGCCAGCAGCCCCGGACTAGCGGGGGACTCCTACGAGCAGTACTTC; CDR3aa: CASSPGLAGDSYEQYF
j_gene: TRBJ1-2; len: 13; v_gene: TRBV11-2; abundance: NA; d_gene: NA; CDR3nt: TGTGCCAGCAGCTTAGGAGGGATCTATGGCTACACCTTC; CDR3aa: CASSLGGIYGYTF
j_gene: TRBJ2-3; len: 18; v_gene: TRBV29-1; abundance: NA; d_gene: NA; CDR3nt: TGCAGCGTGGAGGGGTATTATAGACGGACCCAAGGCACAGATACGCAGTATTTT; CDR3aa: CSVEGYYRRTQGTDTQYF
j_gene: TRBJ2-7; len: 14; v_gene: TRBV28; abundance: NA; d_gene: NA; CDR3nt: TGTGCCAGCCTTAAAAACTGGGGAGCTTACGAGCAGTACTTC; CDR3aa: CASLKNWGAYEQYF
j_gene: TRBJ2-7; len: 11; v_gene: TRBV2; abundance: NA; d_gene: NA; CDR3nt: TGTGCCAGCAGCTACGGGGTGGAGCAGTACTTC; CDR3aa: CASSYGVEQYF
j_gene: TRBJ2-7; len: 15; v_gene: TRBV19; abundance: NA; d_gene: NA; CDR3nt: TGTGCCAGTAGTTTCCGTCCGGACAACTTATACGAGCAGTACTTC; CDR3aa: CASSFRPDNLYEQYF
j_gene: TRBJ2-7; len: 13; v_gene: TRBV7-2; abundance: NA; d_gene: NA; CDR3nt: TGTGCCAGCAGCTTAGTCCGTAACATAGAGCAGTACTTC; CDR3aa: CASSLVRNIEQYF